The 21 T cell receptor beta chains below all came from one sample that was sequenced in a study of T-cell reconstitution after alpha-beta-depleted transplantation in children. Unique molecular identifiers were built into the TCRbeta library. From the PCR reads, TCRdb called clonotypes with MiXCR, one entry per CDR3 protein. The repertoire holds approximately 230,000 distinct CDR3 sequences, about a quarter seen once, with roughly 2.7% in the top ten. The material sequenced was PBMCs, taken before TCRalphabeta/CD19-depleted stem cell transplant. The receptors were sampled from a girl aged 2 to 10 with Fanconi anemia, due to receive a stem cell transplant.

The CDR3 DNA reads TGTGCCAGCAGTGAATACTTCAGGCTAGCGGGAGGGCCAGGCAATGAGCAGTTCTTC. This sequence encodes CASSEYFRLAGGPGNEQFF. The chain recombines TRBV25-1 with TRBJ2-1; the match to TRBD2 covers 12 bases. Germline values: CDR1 MGHDK, CDR2 SYGVNS. V gave up 0 bases and J gave up 6 bases; unmatched junction bases: 12. CDR3 length: 19 amino acids.

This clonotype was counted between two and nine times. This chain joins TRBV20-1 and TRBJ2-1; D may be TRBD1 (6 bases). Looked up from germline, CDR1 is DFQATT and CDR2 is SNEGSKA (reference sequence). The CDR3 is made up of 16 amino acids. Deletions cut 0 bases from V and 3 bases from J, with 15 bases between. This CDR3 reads CSARDASTGGYNEQFF. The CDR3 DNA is TGCAGTGCTAGAGATGCTTCGACAGGCGGCTACAATGAGCAGTTCTTC.

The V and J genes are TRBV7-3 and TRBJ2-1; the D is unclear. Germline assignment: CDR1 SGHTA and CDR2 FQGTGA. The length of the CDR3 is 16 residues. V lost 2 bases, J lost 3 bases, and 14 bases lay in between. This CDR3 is CASSLFPDSRYNEQFF. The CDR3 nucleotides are TGTGCCAGCAGCTTATTCCCAGACTCCCGCTACAATGAGCAGTTCTTC.

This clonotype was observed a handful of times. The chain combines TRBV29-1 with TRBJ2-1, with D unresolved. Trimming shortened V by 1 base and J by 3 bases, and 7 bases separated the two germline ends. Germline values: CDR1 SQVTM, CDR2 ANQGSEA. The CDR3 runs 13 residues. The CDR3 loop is CSVEVYRYNEQFF. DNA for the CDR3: TGCAGCGTTGAAGTTTATCGCTACAATGAGCAGTTCTTC.

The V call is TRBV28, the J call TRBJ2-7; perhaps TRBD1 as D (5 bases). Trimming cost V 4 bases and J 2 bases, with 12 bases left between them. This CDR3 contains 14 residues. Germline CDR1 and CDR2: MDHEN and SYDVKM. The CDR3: CASSSGPETYEQYF. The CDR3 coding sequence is TGTGCCAGCAGTTCAGGGCCAGAAACCTACGAGCAGTACTTC.

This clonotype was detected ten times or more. The CDR3, as DNA: TGTGCCAGCAGTACTAGGCCTCCGGCGAAGGATACGCAGTATTTT. Translated: CASSTRPPAKDTQYF. The rearrangement joins TRBV27 to TRBJ2-3, with D perhaps matching TRBD2 (5 bases). The length of the CDR3 is 15 residues. Germline V gene lookup returns CDR1 MNHEY and CDR2 SMNVEV (reference sequence). Trimming took off 5 bases at V and 6 bases at J, with 18 bases between the two ends.

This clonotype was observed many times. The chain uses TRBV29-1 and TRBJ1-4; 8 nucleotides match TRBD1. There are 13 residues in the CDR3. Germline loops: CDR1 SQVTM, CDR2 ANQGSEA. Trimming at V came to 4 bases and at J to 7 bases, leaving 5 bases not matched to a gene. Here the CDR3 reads CSVAQGAPEKLFF. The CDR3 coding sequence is TGCAGCGTTGCCCAGGGGGCCCCTGAAAAACTGTTTTTT.

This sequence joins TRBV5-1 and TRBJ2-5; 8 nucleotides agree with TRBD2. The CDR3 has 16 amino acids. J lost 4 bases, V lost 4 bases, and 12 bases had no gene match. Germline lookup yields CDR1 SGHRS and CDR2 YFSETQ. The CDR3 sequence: CASSLGLAGGTETQYF. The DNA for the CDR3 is TGCGCCAGCAGCCTGGGTTTGGCGGGGGGCACAGAGACCCAGTACTTC.

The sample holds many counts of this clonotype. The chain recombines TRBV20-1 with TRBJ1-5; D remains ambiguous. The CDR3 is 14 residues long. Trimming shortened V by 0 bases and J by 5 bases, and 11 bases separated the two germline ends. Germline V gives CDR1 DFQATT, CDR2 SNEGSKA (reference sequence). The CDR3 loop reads CSARDLGNYQPQHF. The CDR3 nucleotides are TGCAGTGCTAGAGATCTTGGTAACTATCAGCCCCAGCATTTT.

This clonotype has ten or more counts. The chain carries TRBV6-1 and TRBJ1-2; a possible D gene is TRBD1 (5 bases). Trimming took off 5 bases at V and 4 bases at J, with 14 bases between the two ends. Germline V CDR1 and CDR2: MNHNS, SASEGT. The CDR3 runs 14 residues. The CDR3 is CASSTAGRGYGYTF. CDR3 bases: TGTGCCAGCAGTACCGCAGGGAGAGGCTATGGCTACACCTTC.

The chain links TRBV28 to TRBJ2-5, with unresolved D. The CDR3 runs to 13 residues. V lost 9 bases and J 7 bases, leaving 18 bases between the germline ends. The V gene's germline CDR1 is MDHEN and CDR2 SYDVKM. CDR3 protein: CASWAPDGATQYF. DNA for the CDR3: TGTGCCAGTTGGGCCCCCGACGGAGCGACCCAGTACTTC.

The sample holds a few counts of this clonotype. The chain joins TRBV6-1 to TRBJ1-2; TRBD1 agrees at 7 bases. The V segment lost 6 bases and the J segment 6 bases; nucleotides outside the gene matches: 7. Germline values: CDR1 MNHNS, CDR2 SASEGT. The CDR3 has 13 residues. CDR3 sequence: CASSARTGHGYTF. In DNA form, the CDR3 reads TGTGCCAGCAGCGCCCGGACAGGACATGGCTACACCTTC.

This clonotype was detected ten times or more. The CDR3 is CASRDGGASRETQYF. The CDR3 DNA sequence: TGTGCCAGCAGGGACGGGGGGGCTTCTAGGGAGACCCAGTACTTC. This rearrangement joins TRBV6-1 to TRBJ2-5; 8 nucleotides agree with TRBD2. CDR3 length: 15 amino acids. The germline V gene has CDR1 MNHNS and CDR2 SASEGT. The J segment lost 5 bases and the V segment lost 6 bases, leaving 11 bases of the junction unmatched.

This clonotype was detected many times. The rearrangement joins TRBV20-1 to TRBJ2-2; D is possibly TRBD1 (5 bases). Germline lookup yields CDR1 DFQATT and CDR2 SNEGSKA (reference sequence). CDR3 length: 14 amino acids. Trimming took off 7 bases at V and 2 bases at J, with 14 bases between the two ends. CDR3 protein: CSVPYRLNTGELFF. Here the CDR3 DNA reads TGCAGTGTTCCTTACAGGCTAAACACCGGGGAGCTGTTTTTT.

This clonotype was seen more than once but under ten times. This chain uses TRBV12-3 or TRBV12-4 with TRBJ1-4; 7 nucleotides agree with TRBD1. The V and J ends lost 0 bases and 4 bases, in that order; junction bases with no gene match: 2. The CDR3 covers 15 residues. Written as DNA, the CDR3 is TGTGCCAGCAGTTTAGCGACAGGGTATAATGAAAAACTGTTTTTT. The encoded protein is CASSLATGYNEKLFF.

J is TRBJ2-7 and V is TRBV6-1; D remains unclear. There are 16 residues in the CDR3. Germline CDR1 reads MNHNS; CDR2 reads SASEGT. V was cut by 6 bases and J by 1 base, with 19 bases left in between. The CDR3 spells CASRTYTVLPSYEQYF. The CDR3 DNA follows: TGTGCCAGCAGAACCTACACAGTGCTCCCTTCCTACGAGCAGTACTTC.

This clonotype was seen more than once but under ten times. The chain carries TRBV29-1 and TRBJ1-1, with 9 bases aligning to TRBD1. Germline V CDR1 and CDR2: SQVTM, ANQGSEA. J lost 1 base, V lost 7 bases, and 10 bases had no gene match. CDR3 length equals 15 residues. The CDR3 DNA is TGCAGCGCTGTCCCGGGACAGGGTCGGAACACTGAAGCTTTCTTT. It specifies CSAVPGQGRNTEAFF.

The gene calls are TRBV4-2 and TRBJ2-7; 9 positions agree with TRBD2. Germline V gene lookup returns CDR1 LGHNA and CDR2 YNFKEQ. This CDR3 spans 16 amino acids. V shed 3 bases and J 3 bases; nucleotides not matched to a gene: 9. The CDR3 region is CASSQYDSGGFYEQYF. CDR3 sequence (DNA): TGTGCCAGCAGCCAGTACGATAGCGGGGGCTTCTACGAGCAGTACTTC.

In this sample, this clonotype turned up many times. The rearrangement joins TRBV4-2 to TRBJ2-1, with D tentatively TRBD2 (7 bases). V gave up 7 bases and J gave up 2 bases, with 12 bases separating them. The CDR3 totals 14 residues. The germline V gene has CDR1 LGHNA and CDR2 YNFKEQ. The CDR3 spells CASKGEGPYNEQFF. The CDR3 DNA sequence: TGTGCCAGCAAGGGGGAGGGCCCCTACAATGAGCAGTTCTTC.

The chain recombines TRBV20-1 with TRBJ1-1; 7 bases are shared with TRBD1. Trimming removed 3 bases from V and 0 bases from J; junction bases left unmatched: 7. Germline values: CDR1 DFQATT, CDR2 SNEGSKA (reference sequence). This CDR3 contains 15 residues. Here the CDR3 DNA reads TGCAGTGCTAGTAGGACAGGACCGATGAACACTGAAGCTTTCTTT. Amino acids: CSASRTGPMNTEAFF.

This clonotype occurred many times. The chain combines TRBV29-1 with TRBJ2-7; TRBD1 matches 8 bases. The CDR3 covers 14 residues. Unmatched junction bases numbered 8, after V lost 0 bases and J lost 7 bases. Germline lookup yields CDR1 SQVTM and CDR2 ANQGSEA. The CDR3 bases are TGCAGCGTTGAAGATTCCCAGGGGGCGCGAGAGCAGTACTTC. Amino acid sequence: CSVEDSQGAREQYF.